This entry concerns a single TCR beta chain. What it binds is not known. CDR1 is DFQATT and CDR2 is SNEGSKA in the germline V gene (reference sequence). There are 13 residues in the CDR3. The data were obtained in a study of T cells expressing NK-cell markers. At the level of the study: All TCR beta repertoires analysed originated from sorted CD3+CD56+NKG2C+, CD3+CD56+NKG2C- and CD3+CD56-NKG2C+ T cells. Seven sequenced donors out of eight were HCMV-seropositive, one seronegative. Whole-study results and caveats: It remained uncertain whether the expanded NKG2C+ T cell clones were specific for HCMV antigens.

What made the TCR beta cDNA was 5'RACE template switching with UMIs. No DNA is given; TCRdb re-called the 5' RACE reads and lists each CDR3 protein once. The record lists 140,000 or so distinct CDR3 sequences, of which the ten most abundant hold around 12%. Sequencing input: blood T cells: a sorted CD56 or NKG2C T cell subset, CD4+ or CD8+ T cells, or bulk PBMC T cells (not recorded which). This TCR came from a man between 18 and 35 years old in good health. The chain is built from TRBV20-1 and TRBJ2-5; TCRdb's D call, TRBD1, is unchecked because there is no DNA. CDR3 sequence reads: CSAQPQGKETQYF.